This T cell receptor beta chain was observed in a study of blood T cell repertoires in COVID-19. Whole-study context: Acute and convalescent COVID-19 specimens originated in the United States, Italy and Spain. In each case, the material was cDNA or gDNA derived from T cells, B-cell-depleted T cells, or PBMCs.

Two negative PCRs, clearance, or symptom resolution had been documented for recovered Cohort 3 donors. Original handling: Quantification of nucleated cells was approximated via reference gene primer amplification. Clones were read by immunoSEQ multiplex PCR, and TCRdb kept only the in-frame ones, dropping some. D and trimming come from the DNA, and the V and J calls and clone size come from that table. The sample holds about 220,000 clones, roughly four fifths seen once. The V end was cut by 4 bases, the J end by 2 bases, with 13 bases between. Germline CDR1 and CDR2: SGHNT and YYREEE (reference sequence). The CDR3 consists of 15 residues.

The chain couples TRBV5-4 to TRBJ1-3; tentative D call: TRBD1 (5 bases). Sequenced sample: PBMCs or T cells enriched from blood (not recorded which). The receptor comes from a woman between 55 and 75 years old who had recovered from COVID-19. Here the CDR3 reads CASSREWGTGNTIYF. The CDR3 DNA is TGTGCCAGCAGCCGGGAGTGGGGCACTGGAAACACCATATATTTT.